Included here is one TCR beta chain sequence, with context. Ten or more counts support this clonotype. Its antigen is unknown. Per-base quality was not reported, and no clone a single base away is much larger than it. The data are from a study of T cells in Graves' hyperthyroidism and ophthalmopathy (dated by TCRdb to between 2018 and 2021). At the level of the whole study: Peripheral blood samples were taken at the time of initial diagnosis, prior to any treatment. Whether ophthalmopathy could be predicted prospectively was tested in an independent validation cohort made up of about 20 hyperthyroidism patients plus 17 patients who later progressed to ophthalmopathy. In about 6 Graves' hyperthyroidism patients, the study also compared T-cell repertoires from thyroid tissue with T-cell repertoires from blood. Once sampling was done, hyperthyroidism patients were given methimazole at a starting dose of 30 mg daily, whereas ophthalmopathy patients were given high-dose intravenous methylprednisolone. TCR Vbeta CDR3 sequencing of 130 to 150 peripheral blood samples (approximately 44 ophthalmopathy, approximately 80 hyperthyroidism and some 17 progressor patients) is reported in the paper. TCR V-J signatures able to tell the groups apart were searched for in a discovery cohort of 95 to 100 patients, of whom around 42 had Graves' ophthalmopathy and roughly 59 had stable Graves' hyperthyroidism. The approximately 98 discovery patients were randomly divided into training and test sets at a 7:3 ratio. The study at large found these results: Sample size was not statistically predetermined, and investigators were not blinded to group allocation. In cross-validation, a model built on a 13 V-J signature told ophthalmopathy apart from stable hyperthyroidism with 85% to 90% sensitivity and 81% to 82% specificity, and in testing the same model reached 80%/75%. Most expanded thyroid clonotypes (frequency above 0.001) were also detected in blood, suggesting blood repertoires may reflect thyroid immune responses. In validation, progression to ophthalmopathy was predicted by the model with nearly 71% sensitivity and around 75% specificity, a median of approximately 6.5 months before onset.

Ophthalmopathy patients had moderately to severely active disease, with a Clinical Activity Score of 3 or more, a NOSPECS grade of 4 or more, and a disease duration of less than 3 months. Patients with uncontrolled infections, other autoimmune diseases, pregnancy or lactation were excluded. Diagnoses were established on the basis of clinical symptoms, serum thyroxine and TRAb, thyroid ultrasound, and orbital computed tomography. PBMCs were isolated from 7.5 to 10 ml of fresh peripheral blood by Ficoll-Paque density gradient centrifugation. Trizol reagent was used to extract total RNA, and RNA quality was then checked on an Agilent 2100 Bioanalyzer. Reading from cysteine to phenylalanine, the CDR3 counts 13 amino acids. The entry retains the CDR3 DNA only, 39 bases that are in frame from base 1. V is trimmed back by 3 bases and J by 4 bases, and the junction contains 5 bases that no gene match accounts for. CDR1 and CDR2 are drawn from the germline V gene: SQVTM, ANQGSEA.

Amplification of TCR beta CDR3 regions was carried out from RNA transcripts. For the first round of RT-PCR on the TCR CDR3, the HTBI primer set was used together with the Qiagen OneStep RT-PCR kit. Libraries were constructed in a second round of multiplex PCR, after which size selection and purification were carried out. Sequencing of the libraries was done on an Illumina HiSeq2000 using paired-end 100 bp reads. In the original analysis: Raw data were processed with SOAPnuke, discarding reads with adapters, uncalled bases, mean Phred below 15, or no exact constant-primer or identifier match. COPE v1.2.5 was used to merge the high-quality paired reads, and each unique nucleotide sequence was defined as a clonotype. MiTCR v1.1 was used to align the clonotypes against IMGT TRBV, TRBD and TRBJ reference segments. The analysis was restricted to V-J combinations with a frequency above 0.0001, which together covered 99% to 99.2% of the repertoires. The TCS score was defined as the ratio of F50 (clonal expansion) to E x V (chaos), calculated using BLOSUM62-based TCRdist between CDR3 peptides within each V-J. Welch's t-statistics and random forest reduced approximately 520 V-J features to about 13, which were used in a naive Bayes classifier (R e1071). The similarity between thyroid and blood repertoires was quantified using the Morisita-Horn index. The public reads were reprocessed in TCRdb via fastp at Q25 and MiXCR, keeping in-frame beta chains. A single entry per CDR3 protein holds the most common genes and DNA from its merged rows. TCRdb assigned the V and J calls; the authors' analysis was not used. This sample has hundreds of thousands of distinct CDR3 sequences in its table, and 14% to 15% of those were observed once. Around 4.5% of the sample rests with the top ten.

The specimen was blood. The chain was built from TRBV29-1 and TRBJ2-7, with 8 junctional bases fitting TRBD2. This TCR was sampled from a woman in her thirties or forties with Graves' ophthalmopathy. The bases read TGCAGCGTTGAGGCGGGAGGAGGGTACGAGCAGTACTTC. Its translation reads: CSVEAGGGYEQYF.